This TCR beta chain was identified during a study of shared clonotypes between healthy human individuals. The study, taken as a whole, reports: Relative to their counterparts shared across all four donors, non-shared clonotypes exhibited diminished generation probabilities. Represented diversity (both genetic and exposure-history) was limited by the small number of donors.

Comments on this clone: The antigen is unknown.

Trimming took off 2 bases at V and 5 bases at J, with 13 bases between the two ends. This CDR3 is built from 14 residues. Germline V gene sequence: CDR1 SEHNR, CDR2 FQNEAQ (reference sequence). Clones were read by immunoSEQ multiplex PCR, and TCRdb kept only the in-frame ones, dropping some. There are about 2.4 million clones in the sample; roughly 93% occur only once, and around 0.37% lies in the top ten. The chain joins TRBV7-9 to TRBJ2-7, with D tentatively TRBD1 (6 bases). The clonotype originates from a young man in good health. Some clones in this sample may be carry-over from other donors' samples. The specimen sequenced was naive CD4+ T cells from PBMCs. The subset denotes: CD45RA+ positively selected. CDR3: CASSLLAGVDEQYF. The CDR3 bases are TGTGCCAGCAGCTTATTAGCAGGGGTCGACGAGCAGTACTTC.